This section outlines one TCR beta chain sequence together with its context. This clonotype was observed a handful of times. Its recognized antigen is unknown. There are no base qualities to consult, and no much larger clone falls within one base. This specimen comes from a study of T cells in Graves' hyperthyroidism and ophthalmopathy (dated by TCRdb to between 2018 and 2020). A note on the overall study: Peripheral blood samples were taken at initial diagnosis, before any treatment was given. A discovery cohort of approximately 97 patients, 43 with Graves' ophthalmopathy and more than 55 with stable Graves' hyperthyroidism, was used to find distinguishing TCR V-J signatures. Whether ophthalmopathy could be predicted prospectively was tested in an independent validation cohort made up of fewer than 20 hyperthyroidism patients plus 17 patients who later progressed to ophthalmopathy. The roughly 99 discovery patients were divided at random into training and test sets in a 7:3 ratio. In six Graves' hyperthyroidism patients, the study also compared T-cell repertoires from thyroid tissue with T-cell repertoires from blood. Once sampling was done, hyperthyroidism patients were given methimazole at a starting dose of 30 mg daily, whereas ophthalmopathy patients were given high-dose intravenous methylprednisolone. The paper describes TCR Vbeta CDR3 sequencing of around 140 peripheral blood samples, made up of about 40 ophthalmopathy patients, 70 to 75 hyperthyroidism patients and 17 progressor patients.

TCR beta CDR3 regions were amplified from RNA transcripts. The first round of RT-PCR for the TCR CDR3 was performed with the HTBI primer set and the Qiagen OneStep RT-PCR kit. Libraries were constructed in a second round of multiplex PCR, after which size selection and purification were performed. Paired-end sequencing of the libraries was performed with 100 bp reads on an Illumina HiSeq2000. From the authors' description of their analysis: SOAPnuke was used to process the raw data, with reads discarded if the reads contained adapters or uncalled bases, had a mean Phred below 15, or lacked an exact constant-primer or identifier match. High-quality paired reads were merged using COPE v1.2.5, and each unique nucleotide sequence was defined as a clonotype. Clonotypes were aligned to IMGT TRBV, TRBD and TRBJ reference segments using MiTCR v1.1. The analysis was restricted to V-J combinations with a frequency above 0.0001, which together covered approximately 99% of the repertoires. The TCS score was defined as F50 (clonal expansion) divided by E x V (chaos), with BLOSUM62-based TCRdist calculated between CDR3 peptides within each V-J. Welch's t-statistics and random forest reduced several hundred V-J features to about 12, which were used in a naive Bayes classifier (R e1071). Thyroid-blood repertoire similarity was quantified with the Morisita-Horn index. TCRdb handled the public reads itself, with Q25 trimming in fastp and clone calling in MiXCR, and kept productive beta chains. Duplicate CDR3 protein sequences are folded into a single record with the most common DNA and genes. The V and J calls reflect TCRdb's pipeline rather than the authors' work. This sample comprises fewer than 650,000 distinct CDR3 sequences, roughly 15% of them detected only once. About 4.5% of the sample belongs to the ten largest clones.

Moderately to severely active disease, a Clinical Activity Score of at least 3, a NOSPECS grade of at least 4, and a duration under 3 months were present in ophthalmopathy patients. Exclusion was applied to patients with uncontrolled infections, other autoimmune diseases, pregnancy or lactation. Diagnoses relied on clinical symptoms, serum thyroxine and TRAb, thyroid ultrasound and orbital computed tomography. PBMCs were isolated from 10 ml of fresh peripheral blood by Ficoll-Paque density gradient centrifugation. Trizol reagent was used to extract total RNA, and RNA quality was then checked on an Agilent 2100 Bioanalyzer. The research as a whole found: During validation, the model predicted progression to ophthalmopathy a median of around 7 months ahead of onset, with roughly 65% sensitivity and more than 72% specificity. Most expanded thyroid clonotypes (frequency above 0.001) were also found in blood, which suggests that blood repertoires may mirror thyroid immune responses. A model built on a 13 V-J signature distinguished ophthalmopathy from stable hyperthyroidism, reaching roughly 88% sensitivity and approximately 81% specificity in cross-validation and 80%/75% in testing. No statistical method was used to set the sample size in advance, and investigators knew the group allocation.

Inclusive of the bounding cysteine and phenylalanine, the CDR3 is 13 residues long. Only the CDR3 DNA is retained, 39 bases long and in frame from the first base. Cut back by 0 bases and 7 bases, the V and J ends lie 9 bases apart. Taken from the germline V gene, the CDR1 and CDR2 loops are LGHNA and YNFKEQ. This receptor was identified in a woman between 40 and 55 years old with Graves' ophthalmopathy. The sequencing input was blood. This receptor chain uses TRBV4-2 and TRBJ1-1; too little of a D gene remains to name it. The DNA sequence follows: TGTGCCAGCAGCCAAGATGGTTCCAGTGAAGCTTTCTTT. It encodes CASSQDGSSEAFF.